The clone carrying this TCR beta chain has just one count. As handled by the study authors: Productive clonotypes were detectable down to 2.59 x 10-5 frequency. Produced via immunoSEQ multiplex PCR; TCRdb's table is partial and in-frame only. V, J and clone size reflect that table, while D and trimming were determined from the DNA. This table holds about 24,000 clones, 72% found once. Healthy controls were blood donor buffy coats. The data stem from a study of STAT5B mutations in CD4+ large granular lymphocyte leukemia. The wider study: The CDR3 'QG' motif was associated with a particular HLA allele among healthy donors.

The CDR3 runs to 14 residues. Germline V gives CDR1 SGHAT, CDR2 FQNNGV. V lost 1 base and J 0 bases, leaving 4 bases between the germline ends. V is TRBV11-2 and J is TRBJ2-4, with D unresolved. Sequenced input: CD4+ T cells from blood buffy coats. This TCR derives from a human donor in good health. CDR3 nucleotides: TGTGCCAGCAGCTTAGTGTCAGCCAAAAACATTCAGTACTTC. Encoded protein: CASSLVSAKNIQYF. Based on the CDR3 plus reference TRBV11-2 and TRBJ2-4, the full variable domain is EAGVAQSPRYKIIEKRQSVAFWCNPISGHATLYWYQQILGQGPKLLIQFQNNGVVDDSQLPKDRFSAERLKGVDSTLKIQPAKLEDSAVYLCASSLVSAKNIQYFGAGTRLSVL.